This T cell receptor (beta chain) was obtained from a study of type 1 and type 2 diabetes patients. The wider study: From PBMCs, CD4+ and CD8+ T cells were isolated by magnetic microbeads. A total of under 25,000,000 paired-end reads came from the whole study.

No donor had another autoimmune disease or recent infection within four weeks. The germline gives CDR1 SGHTA, CDR2 FQGNSA. The CDR3 is 16 amino acids. V dropped 5 bases and J dropped 4 bases, with 20 bases sitting between them. Amplification started from genomic DNA. A primer set of 30 forward and 13 reverse primers amplified the CDR3. TCRdb reprocessed the multiplex PCR reads via MiXCR and lists one record per CDR3 protein. Of 270,000 or so distinct CDR3 sequences in the sample, more than 40% were seen once. Source material: peripheral blood mononuclear cells (PBMCs). This TCR derives from a man aged 18 to 35 with type 2 diabetes. The chain recombines TRBV7-2 with TRBJ1-2; tentatively, D is TRBD1 (5 bases). CDR3 in amino acids: CASSQVVGADFYGYTF. In DNA, the CDR3 is TGTGCCAGCAGCCAAGTTGTAGGGGCGGACTTCTATGGCTACACCTTC. The full variable domain, with the rest looked up from reference TRBV7-2 and TRBJ1-2, is GAGVSQSPSNKVTEKGKDVELRCDPISGHTALYWYRQSLGQGLEFLIYFQGNSAPDKSGLPSDRFSAERTGGSVSTLTIQRTQQEDSAVYLCASSQVVGADFYGYTFGSGTRLTVV.